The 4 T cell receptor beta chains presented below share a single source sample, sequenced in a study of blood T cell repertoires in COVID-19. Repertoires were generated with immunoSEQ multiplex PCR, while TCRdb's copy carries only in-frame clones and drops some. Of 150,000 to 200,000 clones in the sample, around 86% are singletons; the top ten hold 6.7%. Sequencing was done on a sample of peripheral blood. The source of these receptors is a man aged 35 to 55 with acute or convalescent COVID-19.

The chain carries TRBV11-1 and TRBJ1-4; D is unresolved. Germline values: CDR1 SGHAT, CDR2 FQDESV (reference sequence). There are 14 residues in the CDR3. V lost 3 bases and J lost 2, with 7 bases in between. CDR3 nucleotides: TGTGCCAGCAGCTTCCCCGGGACTAATGAAAAACTGTTTTTT. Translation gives CASSFPGTNEKLFF.

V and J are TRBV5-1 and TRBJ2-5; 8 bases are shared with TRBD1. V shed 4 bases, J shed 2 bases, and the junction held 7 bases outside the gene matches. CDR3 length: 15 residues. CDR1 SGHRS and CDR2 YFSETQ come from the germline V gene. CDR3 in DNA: TGCGCCAGCAGCCAACGGACAGGGAAACAAGAGACCCAGTACTTC. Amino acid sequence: CASSQRTGKQETQYF.

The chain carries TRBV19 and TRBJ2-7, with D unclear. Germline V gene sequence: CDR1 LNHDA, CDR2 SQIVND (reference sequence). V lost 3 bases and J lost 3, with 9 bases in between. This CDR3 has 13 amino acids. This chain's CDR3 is CASSMGRDYEQYF. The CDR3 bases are TGTGCCAGTAGTATGGGCAGAGACTACGAGCAGTACTTC.

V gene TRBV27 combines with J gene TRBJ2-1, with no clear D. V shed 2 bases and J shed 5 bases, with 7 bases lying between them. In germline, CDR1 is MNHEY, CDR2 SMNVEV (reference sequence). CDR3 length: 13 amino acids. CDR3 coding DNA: TGTGCCAGCAGTTTAGTTCAAAACAATGAGCAGTTCTTC. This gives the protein CASSLVQNNEQFF.